This T cell receptor (beta chain) is drawn from a study of response to subunit inactivated influenza vaccine. Study-level results: Authors suggested few new T cells are recruited by each seasonal influenza vaccination.

This clonotype was seen ten or more times. Its antigen is not identified. One entry per CDR3 protein results from TCRdb running MiXCR on the RT-PCR reads. The table includes around 710,000 distinct CDR3 sequences, around 14% detected once. Germline V gene data show CDR1 as DFQATT and CDR2 as SNEGSKA (reference sequence). The CDR3 runs to 16 residues. The germline V and J ends were trimmed by 0 bases and 3 bases, with 14 bases remaining between them. The V gene is TRBV20-1, the J gene TRBJ2-2, with TRBD1 as a possible D gene (6 bases). This TCR was sampled from a man aged 45 to 65 who received an inactivated influenza vaccine. The material sequenced was PBMCs from blood, taken around 15 days before vaccination. The CDR3 region has the DNA TGCAGTGCTAGAGATTCCCGACAGGTGGACACCGGGGAGCTGTTTTTT. It yields the protein CSARDSRQVDTGELFF.